One T cell receptor beta chain is described in this entry. Its antigen is not yet known. Nothing much larger sits one base from this clone, and base qualities are not available. This sample was included in a study of beta chain features in type 1 diabetes (dated by TCRdb to the late 2010s). With regard to the full study: Mean age, gender distribution, total cell number and subset yield were not different between patients and healthy donors. A total of 100 million to 140 million sorted cells were examined across all samples, and the number of cells per subset was strongly correlated with RNA yield. In the study, recently diagnosed type 1 diabetes patients and matched healthy donors were compared on the TCRB repertoires of their sorted circulating CD4+ T cell subsets. Naive and central memory subsets were obtained from all 28 donors, but regulatory and stem cell-like memory subsets were isolated from only 8 patients and roughly 8 healthy donors.

The paper as a whole reports these results and caveats: At VDJ recombination sites, type 1 diabetes patients had fewer insertions and more deleted nucleotides, which implies abnormalities in thymic rearrangement. HLA sub-analyses involved small numbers of individuals, so any influence of HLA type on TCRB rearrangement remained unresolved. Shorter templates might have been favored by PCR, but patient and control samples were amplified and corrected together, so both groups would have been affected equally by any skew. Sequencing cDNA rather than genomic DNA could over-represent highly expressing activated cells, although activation and CD3 levels did not differ between groups. In all four CD4+ subsets, TCRB CDR3 length was moderately but significantly shorter in type 1 diabetes patients. Naive, central memory and regulatory TCRB repertoires appeared more similar among patients than among healthy donors.

The entire isolated RNA was reverse transcribed using the High Capacity cDNA Reverse Transcription Kit, and thus expressed TCRB transcripts were sequenced. Naive, central memory and regulatory T cell samples underwent deep immunoSEQ sequencing, averaging approximately 3.5 million total reads per sample. Sorted cells were lysed in RLT buffer and RNA was extracted with DNase-treated RNeasy Micro or Mini kits, depending on cell number. To prevent cross-contamination, every cell subset was processed on its own, while patient and healthy donor samples were processed together. The immunoSEQ multiplex PCR was used to amplify TCRB sequences from cDNA, generating 87-bp fragments that spanned the CDR3 region. Sequencing of the amplicons was performed on the Illumina HiSeq platform. In the authors' own workflow: Synthetic template baselines were used to correct PCR bias computationally, reads within Hamming distance 2 were collapsed together, and singletons that could not be merged were discarded. Reads were aligned against IMGT to assign V, D and J genes, CDR3 length and insertions or deletions at six rearrangement sites. Within each subset, clonotype counts were normalized to sorted cell number, and only after that were true diversity and Gini coefficients computed with the tcR R package. Repertoire sharing was quantified using the overlap coefficient calculated on TCRB nucleotide sequences. As a proxy for the pre-selection repertoire, out-of-frame TCRB sequences from naive cells were analyzed. TCRdb limited this immuneACCESS table to in-frame rearrangements with V and J called. A share of clones is missing; checked studies link under half to unresolved V genes, and the rest is unexplained. V, J and clone size are taken as reported in that table, and D and trimming were inferred from the DNA itself. The table for this sample lists roughly 250,000 clones; roughly 20% of them were counted only once. The ten largest make up 0.025% to 0.035% of the sample.

The CDR3 holds 13 amino acids from the cysteine to the phenylalanine. Of the read, only the CDR3 DNA is kept; its 39 bases are in frame from base 1. V and J are trimmed by 5 bases and 6 bases, and the gene matches miss 6 bases of the junction. From the germline V gene (reference sequence), CDR1 is PRHDT and CDR2 is FYEKMQ. From each donor, a single peripheral blood sample of about 110 mL on average was drawn into heparinised tubes. Using a panel that included CD45RO, CCR7, CD25, CD127, CD95 and CD27, naive, central memory, regulatory and stem cell-like memory CD4+ T cells were sorted on a BD FACSAria II. Every sorted population had a purity above 98%. PBMCs were isolated immediately by Lymphoprep density gradient centrifugation and stained directly without culture. Samples were stained and sorted in pairs, with one healthy donor and one patient per experiment, so that batch effects were minimized.

Recombination connected TRBV13 to TRBJ2-7; the central 8 bases match TRBD1. Sequenced input: naive CD4+ T cells from blood. The cell subset or site tag for this specimen amounts to: true naive CD4+ T cells. This TCR came from a woman between 40 and 50 years old with type 1 diabetes. Read as DNA, the sequence is TGTGCCAGCAGCCCGCGCGACAGGGGCGAGCAGTACTTC. Its protein product is CASSPRDRGEQYF.